This T cell receptor beta chain appears in the sequencing data of a study of T-cell reconstitution after alpha-beta-depleted transplantation in children. Study results and caveats: Approximately two months post-transplant, alpha-beta T cells reportedly originated from several hundred expanded graft clones. It was newly produced T cells that mostly accounted for T-cell counts and diversity one year after transplant. Some patients' high day-60 TCRbeta diversity was attributed to recipient cells surviving conditioning.

V trimming: 0 bases; J trimming: 10 bases; junction bases outside the gene matches: 6. The CDR3 is 15 residues long. Germline V gene data show CDR1 as SGDLS and CDR2 as YYNGEE. As to this clonotype: No antigen is known for it.

It was with unique molecular identifiers that the TCRbeta library was prepared. TCRdb recomputed calls from the PCR reads with MiXCR, one row per CDR3 protein. The sample records a few hundred thousand distinct CDR3 sequences, around 25% being singletons. The V gene is TRBV9, the J gene TRBJ1-6; the match to TRBD1 covers 8 bases. Sequenced here: PBMCs, mostly from graft donor cells, sampled 180 days after TCRalphabeta/CD19-depleted stem cell transplant. The TCR comes from a male patient between 5 and 17 years old who had a stem cell transplant for acute lymphoblastic leukemia, so the T cells may come from the graft donor. The DNA of the CDR3 is TGTGCCAGCAGCGTAGCCTCAGGGGGCGGATCACCCCTCCACTTT. Translating gives CASSVASGGGSPLHF.